This T cell receptor beta chain stems from a study of T cells and copy number aberrations in small-cell lung cancer. Broader study findings: Findings need validation given the study's small sample size. Tumors showed lower T-cell density, richness and clonality than adjacent lung, though density did not differ significantly. Sequencing artifacts are a known risk, since all specimens were formalin-fixed paraffin-embedded.

The CDR3 is 15 residues long. Germline V lookup: CDR1 SGHTA, CDR2 FQGTGA. V was pared by 2 bases and J by 4 bases, with 4 bases of the junction left unmatched. On this clone itself: Its antigen is unknown.

Sequencing was performed with immunoSEQ multiplex PCR; in TCRdb, only in-frame clones are kept and a portion is missing. The top ten clones hold under 12% of a sample with 2,500 to 3,000 clones, about four fifths of them seen once. Limited-stage small-cell lung cancer patients underwent surgery between the late 2000s and the early 2020s. This sequence joins TRBV7-3 and TRBJ2-7, with TRBD2 matching over 11 bases. The sequence derives from an older man with small cell lung cancer. Source material: normal tissue next to the tumor. The chain's CDR3 is CASSLWASGRYEQYF. The CDR3 DNA follows: TGTGCCAGCAGCTTATGGGCTAGCGGGAGGTACGAGCAGTACTTC.